This TCR beta chain was retrieved from a study of neurological immune-mediated disorders. Findings and limits, study-wide: Private repertoires in all groups were suggested by the absence of shared CDR3 amino acid sequences among expanded clones across subjects.

This clonotype showed up many times. The target antigen is unknown. This CDR3 has 14 amino acids. Per the germline V gene, CDR1 is SGHTA and CDR2 is FQGNSA. Trimming took 1 base from V and 7 from J, leaving 11 bases between them. The study drew its healthy controls from blood bank volunteers in Maryland, USA. For sorted libraries, the input was about 930,000 CD4+ or CD8+ T cells. cDNA was made by 5'RACE with 10-nucleotide random UMIs. TCRdb analysed the 5' RACE reads with MiXCR anew, one entry per CDR3 protein. The table has roughly 32,000 distinct CDR3 sequences, approximately 6% seen once. The origin of this receptor is a woman aged 45-65 years in good health. The sequenced sample consisted of CD4+ T cells from blood. The rearrangement uses TRBV7-2 and TRBJ1-5; D is undetermined. In DNA, the CDR3 is TGTGCCAGCAGCTTAGTGGGATACCGACAGCCCCAGCATTTT. As protein: CASSLVGYRQPQHF.